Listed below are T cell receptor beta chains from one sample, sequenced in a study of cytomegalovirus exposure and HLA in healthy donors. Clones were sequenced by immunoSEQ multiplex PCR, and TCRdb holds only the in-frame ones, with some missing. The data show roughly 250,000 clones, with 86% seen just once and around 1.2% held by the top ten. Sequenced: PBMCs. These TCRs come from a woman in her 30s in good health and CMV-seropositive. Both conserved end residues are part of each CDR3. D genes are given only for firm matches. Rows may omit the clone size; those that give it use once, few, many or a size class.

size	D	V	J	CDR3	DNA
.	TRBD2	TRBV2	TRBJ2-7	CASSEFTSGYEQYF	TGTGCCAGCAGTGAATTTACTAGCGGCTACGAGCAGTACTTC
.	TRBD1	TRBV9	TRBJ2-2	CASRGGQYPNTGELFF	TGTGCCAGCAGAGGGGGACAGTATCCGAACACCGGGGAGCTGTTTTTT
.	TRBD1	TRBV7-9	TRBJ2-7	CATQKRTGGDEQYF	TGTGCTACGCAGAAAAGGACAGGGGGCGACGAGCAGTACTTC
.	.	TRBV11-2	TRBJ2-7	CASSLDPYGYEQYF	TGTGCCAGCAGCTTAGACCCTTACGGCTACGAGCAGTACTTC
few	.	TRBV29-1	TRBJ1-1	CSVGDTSTEAFF	TGCAGCGTTGGAGACACGAGCACTGAAGCTTTCTTT
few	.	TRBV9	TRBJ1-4	CASSPLTGRANEKLFF	TGTGCCAGCAGCCCCCTGACAGGAAGGGCTAATGAAAAACTGTTTTTT
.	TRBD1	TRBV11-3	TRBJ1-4	CASSPRGQSEKLFF	TGTGCCAGCAGCCCCAGGGGGCAAAGTGAAAAACTGTTTTTT
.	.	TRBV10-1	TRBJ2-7	CASSESSSYEQYF	TGCGCCAGCAGTGAGTCTTCCAGCTACGAGCAGTACTTC
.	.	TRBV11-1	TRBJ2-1	CASSLVGGSEQFF	TGTGCCAGCTCGTTGGTAGGGGGATCTGAGCAGTTCTTC
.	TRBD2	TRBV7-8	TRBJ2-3	CASSPGTSADTQYF	TGTGCCAGCAGCCCTGGGACTAGTGCAGATACGCAGTATTTT
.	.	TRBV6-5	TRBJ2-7	CASSYQTGYEQYF	TGTGCCAGCAGTTACCAGACAGGCTACGAGCAGTACTTC
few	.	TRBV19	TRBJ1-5	CASRAHNQPQHF	TGTGCCAGTCGAGCTCATAATCAGCCCCAGCATTTT
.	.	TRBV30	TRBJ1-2	CAWGQGGFYGYTF	TGTGCCTGGGGTCAAGGAGGGTTCTATGGCTACACCTTC
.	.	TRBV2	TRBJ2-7	CASSALQGLQAEQYF	TGTGCCAGCAGCGCACTTCAGGGGTTACAGGCCGAGCAGTACTTC
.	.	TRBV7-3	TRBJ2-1	CASGRNYNEQFF	TGTGCCAGCGGGAGAAACTACAATGAGCAGTTCTTC
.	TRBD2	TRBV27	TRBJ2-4	CASRPTSGRDLAKNIQYF	TGTGCCAGCAGGCCAACTAGCGGGAGAGACCTAGCCAAAAACATTCAGTACTTC
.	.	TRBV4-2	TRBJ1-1	CASSRDVGDTEAFF	TGTGCCAGCAGCCGAGATGTCGGGGACACTGAAGCTTTCTTT
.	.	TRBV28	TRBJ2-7	CASTDRSKGFEQYF	TGTGCCAGCACAGACAGGTCCAAGGGGTTCGAGCAGTACTTC
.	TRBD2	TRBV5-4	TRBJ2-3	CASSLAGGEASTDTQYF	TGTGCCAGCAGCTTGGCCGGGGGGGAGGCGTCCACAGATACGCAGTATTTT
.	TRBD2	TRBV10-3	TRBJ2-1	CAISTTGGYNEQFF	TGTGCCATCAGCACGACGGGGGGTTACAATGAGCAGTTCTTC
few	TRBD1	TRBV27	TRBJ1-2	CASRIMGQGSGYTF	TGTGCCAGCAGGATAATGGGACAGGGGAGCGGCTACACCTTC
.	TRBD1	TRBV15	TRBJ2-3	CATSRGGQVSDTQYF	TGTGCCACCAGCAGAGGGGGACAGGTATCAGATACGCAGTATTTT
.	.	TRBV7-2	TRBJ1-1	CASSPAQGVTEAFF	TGTGCCAGCTCCCCGGCCCAGGGCGTCACTGAAGCTTTCTTT
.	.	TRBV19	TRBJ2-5	CASSISSRGTQYF	TGTGCCAGTAGTATAAGTAGCCGAGGGACCCAGTACTTC
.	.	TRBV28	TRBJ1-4	CASSLVAGALHETLFF	TGTGCCAGCAGTTTAGTAGCAGGGGCGCTCCATGAAACACTGTTTTTT
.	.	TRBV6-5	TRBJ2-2	CASSPSRLRELFF	TGTGCCAGCAGCCCGAGCCGCCTTAGGGAGCTGTTTTTT
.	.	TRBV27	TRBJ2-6	CASRAGLFSGANVLTF	TGTGCCAGCAGGGCAGGACTATTCTCTGGGGCCAACGTCCTGACTTTC
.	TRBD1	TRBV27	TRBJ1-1	CASSSGGLITEAFF	TGTGCCAGCAGTTCAGGGGGCCTTATTACTGAAGCTTTCTTT